A single sample is the source of the 6 T cell receptor beta chains below, sequenced in a study of cytomegalovirus exposure and HLA in healthy donors. The repertoire was sequenced with immunoSEQ multiplex PCR; TCRdb's copy has only in-frame clones and lacks some. Of roughly 130,000 clones listed, around 89% are singletons. Input material: PBMCs. All receptors come from a woman aged 25 to 39 in good health and CMV-seropositive.

V usage is TRBV5-8 and J usage is TRBJ2-1; 9 bases line up with TRBD2. Germline CDR1 SGHTS, CDR2 YDEGEE. The CDR3 sequence is 15 residues long. The V and J ends lost 0 bases and 4 bases, in that order; junction bases with no gene match: 2. The chain's CDR3 is CASSLVLAGYNEQFF. DNA for the CDR3: TGTGCCAGCAGCTTGGTCCTAGCGGGGTACAATGAGCAGTTCTTC.

This chain connects TRBV5-8 to TRBJ1-6; D is undetermined. Germline values: CDR1 SGHTS, CDR2 YDEGEE. The CDR3 runs 13 residues. The ends were cut back, 1 base at V and 9 bases at J, with 8 bases in the middle. In DNA form, the CDR3 reads TGTGCCAGCAGCTTGAGCCGCGGTTCACCCCTCCACTTT. Protein sequence: CASSLSRGSPLHF.

The table lists this clone with a count of one. The gene calls are TRBV29-1 and TRBJ2-1, with 15 bases matching TRBD2. The CDR3 length is 13 residues. CDR1 SQVTM and CDR2 ANQGSEA come from the germline V gene. Trimming removed 6 bases from V and 7 bases from J; junction bases left unmatched: 1. Written as DNA, the CDR3 is TGCAGCGTCGGGACTAGCGGGAGGAATGAGCAGTTCTTC. Its protein is CSVGTSGRNEQFF.

This clone showed up just once. The rearrangement uses TRBV6-5 and TRBJ2-7; 7 bases are a match to TRBD1. Per the germline V gene, CDR1 is MNHEY and CDR2 is SVGAGI. J gave up 0 bases and V 7 bases, and 9 bases lay outside the gene matches. The CDR3 extends over 15 amino acids. The CDR3 DNA sequence: TGTGCCAGCAAGATTGACAGGGTTAGCTCCTACGAGCAGTACTTC. This translates into CASKIDRVSSYEQYF.

The J gene is TRBJ2-5, the V gene TRBV27; 9 bases align to TRBD2. The CDR3 has 15 residues. Per germline, CDR1 MNHEY and CDR2 SMNVEV (reference sequence). V was pared by 3 bases and J by 9 bases, with 11 bases of the junction left unmatched. The CDR3: CASSLGATGGRAQYF. CDR3 DNA sequence: TGTGCCAGCAGTTTGGGAGCCACCGGCGGGAGGGCCCAGTACTTC.

The V and J genes are TRBV15 and TRBJ1-1; 7 bases agree with TRBD1. With V trimmed by 3 bases and J by 5 bases, 3 bases remained unmatched. The CDR3 consists of 13 residues. From germline, CDR1 is LNHNV and CDR2 YYDKDF (reference sequence). CDR3 sequence reads: CATSRTGRTEAFF. The CDR3 DNA sequence: TGTGCCACCAGCAGGACAGGGAGGACTGAAGCTTTCTTT. Complete variable domain (other parts from reference TRBV15 and TRBJ1-1): DAMVIQNPRYQVTQFGKPVTLSCSQTLNHNVMYWYQQKSSQAPKLLFHYYDKDFNNEADTPDNFQSRRPNTSFCFLDIRSPGLGDTAMYLCATSRTGRTEAFFGQGTRLTVV.